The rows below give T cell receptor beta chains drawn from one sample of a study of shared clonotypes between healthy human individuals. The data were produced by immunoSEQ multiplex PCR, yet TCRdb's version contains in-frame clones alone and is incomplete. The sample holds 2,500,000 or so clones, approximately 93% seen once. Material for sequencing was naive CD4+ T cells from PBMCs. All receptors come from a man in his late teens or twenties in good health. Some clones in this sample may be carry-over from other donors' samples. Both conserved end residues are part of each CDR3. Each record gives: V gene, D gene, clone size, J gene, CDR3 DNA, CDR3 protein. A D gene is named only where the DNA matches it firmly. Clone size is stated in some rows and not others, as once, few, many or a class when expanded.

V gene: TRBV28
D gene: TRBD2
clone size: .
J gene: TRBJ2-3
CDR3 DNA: TGTGCCAGCCGCCCCCACCCTGGGACTAGCGGGATGAAAGGAATAGATACGCAGTATTTT
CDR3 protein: CASRPHPGTSGMKGIDTQYF

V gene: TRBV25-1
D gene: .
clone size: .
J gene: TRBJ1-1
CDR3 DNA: TGTGCCAGCAGTGCCAGTCCGCCCGCCACTGAAGCTTTCTTT
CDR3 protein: CASSASPPATEAFF

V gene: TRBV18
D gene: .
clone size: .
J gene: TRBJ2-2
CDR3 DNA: TGTGCCAGCTCACCAGCCATCACCACCGGGGAGCTGTTTTTT
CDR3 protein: CASSPAITTGELFF

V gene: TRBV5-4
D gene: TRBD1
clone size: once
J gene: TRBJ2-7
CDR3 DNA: TGTGCCAGCAGCTCCATGAAGATGTTGGGACAGGGAGGCTACGAGCAGTACTTC
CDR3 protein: CASSSMKMLGQGGYEQYF

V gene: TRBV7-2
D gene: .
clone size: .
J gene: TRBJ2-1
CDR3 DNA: TGTGCCAGCAGCTTAAATCCGGGACTGGTCAATGAGCAGTTCTTC
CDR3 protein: CASSLNPGLVNEQFF

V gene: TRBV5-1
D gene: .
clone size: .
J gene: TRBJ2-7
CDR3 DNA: TGCGCCAGCAGCTTGGCCAGGCACGAGCAGTACTTC
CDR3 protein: CASSLARHEQYF

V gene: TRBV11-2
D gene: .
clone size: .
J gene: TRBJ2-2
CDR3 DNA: TGTGCCAGCAGCGGCGGTGCCGGGGAGCTGTTTTTT
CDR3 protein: CASSGGAGELFF

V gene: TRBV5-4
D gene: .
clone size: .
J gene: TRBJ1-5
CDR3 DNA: TGTGCCAGCAGCTTAGGACCGTCGGAACAGCCCCAGCATTTT
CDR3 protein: CASSLGPSEQPQHF

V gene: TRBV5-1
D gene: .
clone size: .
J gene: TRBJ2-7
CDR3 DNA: TGCGCCAGCAGCTTGATCCTTTCCGAGCAGTACTTC
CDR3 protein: CASSLILSEQYF

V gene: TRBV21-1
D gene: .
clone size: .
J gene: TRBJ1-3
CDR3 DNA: TGTGCCAGCAGCCCCCAGGGAGACACCATATATTTT
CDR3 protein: CASSPQGDTIYF

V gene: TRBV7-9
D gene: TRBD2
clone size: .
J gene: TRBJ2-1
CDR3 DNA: TGTGCCAGCAGCTTAAGGGTCGTAGCGGGCGGTGAGCAGTTCTTC
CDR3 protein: CASSLRVVAGGEQFF

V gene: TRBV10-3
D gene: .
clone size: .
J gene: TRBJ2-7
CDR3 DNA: TGTGCCATCAGTGATTCCAGAATTCCCTACGAGCAGTACTTC
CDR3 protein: CAISDSRIPYEQYF

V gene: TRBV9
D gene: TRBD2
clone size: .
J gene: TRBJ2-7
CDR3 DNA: TGTGCCAGCAGCGTGGGACTAGCGGAAGCCTACGAGCAGTACTTC
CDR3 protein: CASSVGLAEAYEQYF

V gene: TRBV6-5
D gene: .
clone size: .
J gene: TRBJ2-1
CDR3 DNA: TGTGCCAGCAGAAGCCTTGGGGAGCAGTTCTTC
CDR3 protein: CASRSLGEQFF

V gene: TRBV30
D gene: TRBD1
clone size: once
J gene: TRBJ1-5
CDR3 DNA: TGTGCCTGCAACAGGGGCCAAAGCAATCAGCCCCAGCATTTT
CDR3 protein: CACNRGQSNQPQHF

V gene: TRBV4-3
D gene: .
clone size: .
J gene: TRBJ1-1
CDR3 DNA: TGCGCCAGCAGACAAGATGTCGGGGTCGGGACTGAAGCTTTCTTT
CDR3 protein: CASRQDVGVGTEAFF

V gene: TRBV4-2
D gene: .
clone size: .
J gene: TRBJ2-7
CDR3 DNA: TGTGCCAGCAGCCACTCTAGCTCCTACGAGCAGTACTTC
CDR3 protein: CASSHSSSYEQYF

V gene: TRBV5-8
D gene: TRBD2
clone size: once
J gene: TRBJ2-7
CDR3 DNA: TGTGCCAGCAGCTTGGCCGGGACTAGCGGCTACGAGCAGTACTTC
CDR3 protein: CASSLAGTSGYEQYF

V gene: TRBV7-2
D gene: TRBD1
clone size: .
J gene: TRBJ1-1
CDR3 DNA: TGTGCCAGCAGCTTAGGGACAGGGTGGGAGTCGGCTTTCTTT
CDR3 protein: CASSLGTGWESAFF